This TCR beta chain was sequenced during a study of blood T cell repertoires in COVID-19. Profiled with immunoSEQ multiplex PCR; TCRdb holds only in-frame clones, not every one. The data contain some 150,000 clones, around 78% of them seen just once; the ten biggest clones take up around 4.3%. This clone showed up just a few times. The receptor was derived from a woman between 45 and 65 years old who had recovered from COVID-19. Sequencing was done on a sample of PBMCs or T cells enriched from blood (not recorded which).

CDR3 DNA: TGTGCCAGCTACCCCTACAGGGAAGCAGATACGCAGTATTTT. Translation: CASYPYREADTQYF. The chain uses TRBV18 and TRBJ2-3, with a weak D call TRBD1 (6 bases). V lost 7 bases, J lost 4 bases, and 15 bases lay in between. The germline gives CDR1 KGHSH, CDR2 LQKENI. This CDR3 is built from 14 residues. Based on the CDR3 plus reference TRBV18 and TRBJ2-3, the full variable domain is NAGVMQNPRHLVRRRGQEARLRCSPMKGHSHVYWYRQLPEEGLKFMVYLQKENIIDESGMPKERFSAEFPKEGPSILRIQQVVRGDSAAYFCASYPYREADTQYFGPGTRLTVL.